This entry describes one T cell receptor (beta chain). The data were obtained in a study of blood T cell repertoires in COVID-19. This table comes from immunoSEQ multiplex PCR, and its TCRdb copy is limited to in-frame clones, with some not included. The profile shows 300,000 to 400,000 clones, more than 75% of them singletons. CDR3 length: 13 amino acids. Trimming removed 6 bases at V and 3 bases at J, with 9 bases between. Everyone who took part was roughly 18 to 100 years old, and they came from fewer than 25 US areas. Membership in each cohort depended on participant-reported clinical history. This chain uses TRBV12-3 or TRBV12-4 with TRBJ1-5; D perhaps matches TRBD1 (5 bases). This sequence was found in a young woman with acute COVID-19. The material sequenced was PBMCs or T cells enriched from blood (not recorded which). CDR3 residues: CASRGTFNQPQHF. CDR3 DNA sequence: TGTGCCAGCAGAGGGACTTTCAATCAGCCCCAGCATTTT.